This TCR beta chain was identified during a study of T cells in Graves' hyperthyroidism and ophthalmopathy. Using RNA transcripts as the source, TCR beta CDR3 regions were amplified. The TCR CDR3 was amplified in a first-round RT-PCR using the HTBI primer set. In TCRdb, the multiplex PCR reads were re-called with MiXCR into one record per CDR3 protein. The sample records around 350,000 distinct CDR3 sequences, 15% to 18% being singletons. Germline V lookup: CDR1 MNHEY, CDR2 SVGEGT. This CDR3 has 12 residues. The V segment lost 4 bases and the J segment 6 bases; nucleotides outside the gene matches: 1.

This receptor was obtained from a woman younger than 35 with Graves' hyperthyroidism that later progressed to Graves' ophthalmopathy. The V and J genes are TRBV6-2 or TRBV6-3 and TRBJ2-7, with TRBD1 matching over 9 bases. The sequencing input was blood. The CDR3 region has the DNA TGTGCCAGCAGTTGGGGACAGGGCGAGCAGTACTTC. It encodes CASSWGQGEQYF.